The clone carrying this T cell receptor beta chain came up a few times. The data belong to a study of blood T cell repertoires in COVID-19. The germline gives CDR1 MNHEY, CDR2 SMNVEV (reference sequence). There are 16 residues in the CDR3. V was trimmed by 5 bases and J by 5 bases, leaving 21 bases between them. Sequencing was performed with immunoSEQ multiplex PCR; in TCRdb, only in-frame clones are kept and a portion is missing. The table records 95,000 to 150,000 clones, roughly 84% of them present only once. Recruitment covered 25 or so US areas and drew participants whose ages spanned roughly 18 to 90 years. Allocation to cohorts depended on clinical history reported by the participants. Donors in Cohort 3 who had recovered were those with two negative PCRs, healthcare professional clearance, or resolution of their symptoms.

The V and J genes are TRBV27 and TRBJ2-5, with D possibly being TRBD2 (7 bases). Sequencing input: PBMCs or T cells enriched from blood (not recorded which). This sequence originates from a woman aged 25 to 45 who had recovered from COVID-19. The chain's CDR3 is CASSPRGALHGETQYF. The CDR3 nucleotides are TGTGCCAGCAGTCCACGGGGGGCCCTGCACGGGGAGACCCAGTACTTC.